The T cell receptor beta chain described here comes from a study of shared clonotypes between healthy human individuals. The protocol was immunoSEQ multiplex PCR, while the TCRdb copy is restricted to in-frame clones and leaves out a portion. The sample has 450,000 to 500,000 clones, around 80% seen once. V gave up 6 bases and J gave up 2 bases; unmatched junction bases: 7. The germline V gene encodes CDR1 SGHRS and CDR2 YFSETQ. This CDR3 region has 15 residues. This sequence originates from a woman aged 40 to 55 in good health. Some clones in this sample may be carry-over from other donors' samples. The chain links TRBV5-1 to TRBJ2-1, with TRBD2 identical over 8 bases. The sequenced sample consisted of PBMCs. The CDR3 bases are TGCGCCAGCACCGCCGGGACTAGAACCTACAATGAGCAGTTCTTC. Translation gives CASTAGTRTYNEQFF.